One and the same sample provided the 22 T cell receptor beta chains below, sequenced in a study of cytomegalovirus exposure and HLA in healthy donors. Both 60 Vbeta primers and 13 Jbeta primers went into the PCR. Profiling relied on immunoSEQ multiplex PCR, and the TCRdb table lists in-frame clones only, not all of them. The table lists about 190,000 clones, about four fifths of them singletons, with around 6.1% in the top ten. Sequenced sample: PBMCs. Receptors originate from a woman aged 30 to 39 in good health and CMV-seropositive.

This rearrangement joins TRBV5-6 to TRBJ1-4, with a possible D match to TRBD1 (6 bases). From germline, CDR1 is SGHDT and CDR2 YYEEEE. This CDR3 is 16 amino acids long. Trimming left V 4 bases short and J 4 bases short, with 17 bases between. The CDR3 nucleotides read TGTGCCAGCAGCGCTAACCAGGGGATAAGTAATGAAAAACTGTTTTTT. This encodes CASSANQGISNEKLFF.

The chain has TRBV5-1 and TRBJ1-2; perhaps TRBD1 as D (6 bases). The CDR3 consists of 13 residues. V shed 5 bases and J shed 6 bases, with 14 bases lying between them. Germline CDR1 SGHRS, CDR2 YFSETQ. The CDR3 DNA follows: TGCGCCAGCAGTCCCCGGGACACTGATGGCTACACCTTC. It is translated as CASSPRDTDGYTF.

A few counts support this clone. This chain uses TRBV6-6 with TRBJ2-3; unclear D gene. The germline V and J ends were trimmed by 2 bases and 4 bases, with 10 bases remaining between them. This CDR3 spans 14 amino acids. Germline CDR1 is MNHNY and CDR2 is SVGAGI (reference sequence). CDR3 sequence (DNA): TGTGCCAGCAGTTACGCTAGTCGCGCAGATACGCAGTATTTT. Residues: CASSYASRADTQYF.

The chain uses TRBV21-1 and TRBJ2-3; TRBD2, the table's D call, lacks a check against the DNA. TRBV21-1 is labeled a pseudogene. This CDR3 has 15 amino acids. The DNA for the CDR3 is TGTGCCAGCAGCAAAAGTAGCGGGGTTGAAGATACGCAGTATTTT. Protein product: CASSKSSGVEDTQYF.

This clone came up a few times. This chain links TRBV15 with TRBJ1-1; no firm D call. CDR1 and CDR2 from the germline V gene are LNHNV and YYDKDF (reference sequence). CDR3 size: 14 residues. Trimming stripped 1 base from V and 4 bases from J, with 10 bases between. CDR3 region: CATSRGASSTEAFF. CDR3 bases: TGTGCCACCAGCAGAGGCGCCTCGAGCACTGAAGCTTTCTTT.

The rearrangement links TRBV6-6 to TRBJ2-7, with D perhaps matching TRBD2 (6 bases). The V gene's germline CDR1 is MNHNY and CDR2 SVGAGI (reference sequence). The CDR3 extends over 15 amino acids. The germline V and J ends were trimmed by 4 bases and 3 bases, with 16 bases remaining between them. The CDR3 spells CASSWVGGGDYEQYF. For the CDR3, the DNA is TGTGCCAGCAGTTGGGTTGGTGGCGGGGACTACGAGCAGTACTTC.

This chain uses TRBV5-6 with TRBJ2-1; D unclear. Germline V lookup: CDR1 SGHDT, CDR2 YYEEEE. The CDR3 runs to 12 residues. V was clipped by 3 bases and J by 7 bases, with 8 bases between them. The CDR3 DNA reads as TGTGCCAGCAGCTGGTTTAGAAATGAGCAGTTCTTC. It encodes CASSWFRNEQFF.

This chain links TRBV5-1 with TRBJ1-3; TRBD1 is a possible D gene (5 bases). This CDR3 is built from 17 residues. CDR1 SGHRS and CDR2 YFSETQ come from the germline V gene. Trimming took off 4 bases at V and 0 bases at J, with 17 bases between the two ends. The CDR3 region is CASSPGDRWGSGNTIYF. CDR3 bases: TGCGCCAGCAGCCCGGGGGACCGATGGGGCTCTGGAAACACCATATATTTT.

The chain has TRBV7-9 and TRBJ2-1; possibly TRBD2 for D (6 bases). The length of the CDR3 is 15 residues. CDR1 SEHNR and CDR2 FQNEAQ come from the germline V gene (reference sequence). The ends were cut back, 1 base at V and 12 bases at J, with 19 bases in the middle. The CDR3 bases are TGTGCCAGCAGCTTAGAAGTACAAGGGCTAGCGCTGCAGTTCTTC. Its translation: CASSLEVQGLALQFF.

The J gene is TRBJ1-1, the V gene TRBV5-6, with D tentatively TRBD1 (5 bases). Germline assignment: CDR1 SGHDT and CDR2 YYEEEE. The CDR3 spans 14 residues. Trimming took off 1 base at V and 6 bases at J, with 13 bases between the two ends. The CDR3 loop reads CASSLWGANSEAFF. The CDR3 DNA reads TGTGCCAGCAGCTTGTGGGGCGCGAATTCTGAAGCTTTCTTT.

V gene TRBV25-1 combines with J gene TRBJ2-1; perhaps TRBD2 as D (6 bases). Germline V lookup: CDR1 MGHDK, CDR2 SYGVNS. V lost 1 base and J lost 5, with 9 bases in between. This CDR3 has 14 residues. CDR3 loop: CASSEWGEHNEQFF. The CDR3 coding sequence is TGTGCCAGCAGTGAATGGGGGGAGCACAATGAGCAGTTCTTC.

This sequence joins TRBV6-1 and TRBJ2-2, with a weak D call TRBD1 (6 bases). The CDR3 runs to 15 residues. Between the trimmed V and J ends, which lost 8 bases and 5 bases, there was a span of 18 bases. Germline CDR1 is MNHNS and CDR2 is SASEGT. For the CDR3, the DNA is TGTGCCAGCCTGTTCACAGGGACGGGGACCGGGGAGCTGTTTTTT. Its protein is CASLFTGTGTGELFF.

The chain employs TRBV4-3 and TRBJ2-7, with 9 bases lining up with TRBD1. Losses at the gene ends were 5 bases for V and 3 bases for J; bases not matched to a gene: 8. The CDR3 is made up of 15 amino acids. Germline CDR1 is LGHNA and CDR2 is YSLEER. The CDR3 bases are TGCGCCAGCAGCGCCTCCGGGACAGGGTTCTACGAGCAGTACTTC. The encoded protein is CASSASGTGFYEQYF.

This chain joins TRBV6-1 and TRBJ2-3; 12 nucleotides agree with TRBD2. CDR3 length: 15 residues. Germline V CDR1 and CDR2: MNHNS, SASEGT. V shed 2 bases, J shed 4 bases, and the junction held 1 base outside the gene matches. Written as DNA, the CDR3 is TGTGCCAGCAGTGAACTAGCGGGGGGGCCAGATACGCAGTATTTT. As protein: CASSELAGGPDTQYF.

CDR3 nucleotides: TGTGCCAGCAAGCGGGGAGAGACCCAGTACTTC. Translated: CASKRGETQYF. This chain joins TRBV6-5 and TRBJ2-5; TRBD2 agrees at 7 bases. Trimming removed 7 bases from V and 4 bases from J; junction bases left unmatched: 0. CDR1 is MNHEY and CDR2 is SVGAGI in the germline V gene. The CDR3 spans 11 residues.

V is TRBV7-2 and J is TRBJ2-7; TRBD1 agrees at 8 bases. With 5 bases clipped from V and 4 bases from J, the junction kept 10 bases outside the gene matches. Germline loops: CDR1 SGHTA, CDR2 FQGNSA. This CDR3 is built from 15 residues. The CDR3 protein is CASSGSRGRLYEQYF. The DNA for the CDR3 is TGTGCCAGCAGCGGCTCCAGGGGGCGGCTGTACGAGCAGTACTTC.

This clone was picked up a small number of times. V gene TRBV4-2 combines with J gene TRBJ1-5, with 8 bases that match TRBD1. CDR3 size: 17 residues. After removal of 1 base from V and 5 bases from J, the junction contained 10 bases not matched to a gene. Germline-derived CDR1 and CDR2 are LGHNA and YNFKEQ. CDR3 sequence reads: CASSQGQAGQGDQPQHF. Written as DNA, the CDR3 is TGTGCCAGCAGCCAAGGGCAAGCAGGACAGGGTGATCAGCCCCAGCATTTT.

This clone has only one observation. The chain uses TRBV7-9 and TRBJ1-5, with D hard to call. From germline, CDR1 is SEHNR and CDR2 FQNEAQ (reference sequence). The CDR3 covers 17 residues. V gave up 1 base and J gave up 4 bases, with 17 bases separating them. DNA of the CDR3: TGTGCCAGCAGCTTAGGCTTGTCAGGCAGGTCAAATCAGCCCCAGCATTTT. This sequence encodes CASSLGLSGRSNQPQHF.

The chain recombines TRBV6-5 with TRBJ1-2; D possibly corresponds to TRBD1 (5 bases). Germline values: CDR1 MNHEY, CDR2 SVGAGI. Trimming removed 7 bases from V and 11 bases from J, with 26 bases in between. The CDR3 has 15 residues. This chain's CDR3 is CASTRRQGLGWGYTF. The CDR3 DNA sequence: TGTGCCAGCACCCGAAGGCAGGGACTGGGCTGGGGTTACACCTTC.

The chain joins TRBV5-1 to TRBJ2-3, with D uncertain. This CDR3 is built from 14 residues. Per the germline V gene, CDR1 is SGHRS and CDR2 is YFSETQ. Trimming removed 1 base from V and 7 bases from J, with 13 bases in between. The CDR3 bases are TGCGCCAGCAGCTTGCCCACACCACCCAATACGCAGTATTTT. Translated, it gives CASSLPTPPNTQYF.

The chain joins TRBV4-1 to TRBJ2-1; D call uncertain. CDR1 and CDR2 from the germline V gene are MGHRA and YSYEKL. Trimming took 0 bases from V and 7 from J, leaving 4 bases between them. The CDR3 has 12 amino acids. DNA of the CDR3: TGCGCCAGCAGCCAAGACGGGAATGAGCAGTTCTTC. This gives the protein CASSQDGNEQFF.

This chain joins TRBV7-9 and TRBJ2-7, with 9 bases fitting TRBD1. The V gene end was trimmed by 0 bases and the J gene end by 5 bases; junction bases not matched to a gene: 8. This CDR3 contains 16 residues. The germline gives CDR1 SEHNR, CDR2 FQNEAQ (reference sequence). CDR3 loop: CASSLALGTGPHEQYF. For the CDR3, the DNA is TGTGCCAGCAGCTTAGCGCTTGGGACAGGGCCGCACGAGCAGTACTTC.